These 14 T cell receptor beta chains came from one sample sequenced in a study of OX40 agonist ivuxolimab in advanced cancers. Measured with immunoSEQ multiplex PCR; TCRdb has only the in-frame clones, and not every one. This table has about 96,000 clones, under 85% appearing once. Sequences were derived from CD4+ or CD8+ T cells sorted from blood, sampled in a trial of the OX40 agonist ivuxolimab. These receptors were taken from an adult with an advanced solid tumor such as melanoma, head and neck, liver or kidney cancer.

The sample holds one count of this clone. V and J are TRBV18 and TRBJ2-1; 9 nucleotides line up with TRBD1. Germline CDR1 KGHSH, CDR2 LQKENI. The CDR3 loop spans 14 amino acids. The V gene end was trimmed by 6 bases and the J gene end by 8 bases; junction bases not matched to a gene: 8. The CDR3 here is CASSARDRDDEQFF. In DNA form, the CDR3 reads TGTGCCAGCTCGGCCCGGGACAGGGACGATGAGCAGTTCTTC.

The V gene is TRBV25-1, the J gene TRBJ2-7, with D perhaps matching TRBD1 or TRBD2 (5 bases each). The germline CDR1 and CDR2 sequences are MGHDK and SYGVNS. Deletions cut 1 base from V and 5 bases from J, with 9 bases between. CDR3 size: 13 residues. CDR3 sequence: CASSELGRNEQYF. Here the CDR3 DNA reads TGTGCCAGCAGTGAATTGGGACGGAACGAGCAGTACTTC.

CDR3 bases: TGCGCCAGCAGCTTGGCCGGGACTAGCGGGAGGGGGTACAATGAGCAGTTCTTC. It yields the protein CASSLAGTSGRGYNEQFF. The V gene is TRBV5-1, the J gene TRBJ2-1; 16 nucleotides match TRBD2. CDR1 and CDR2 (germline): SGHRS, YFSETQ. V lost 0 bases to trimming and J lost 4 bases; unmatched junction nucleotides: 4. This CDR3 contains 18 residues.

The V gene is TRBV29-1, the J gene TRBJ2-1, with unresolved D. The CDR3 length is 11 residues. Germline V gene data show CDR1 as SQVTM and CDR2 as ANQGSEA. Deletions cut 5 bases from V and 8 bases from J, with 10 bases between. Here the CDR3 reads CSVRVIHEQFF. In DNA form, the CDR3 reads TGCAGCGTTCGAGTAATCCATGAGCAGTTCTTC.

The chain recombines TRBV18 with TRBJ2-7; 7 nucleotides match TRBD2. V lost 3 bases and J lost 6; bases outside the gene matches: 8. Germline CDR1 is KGHSH and CDR2 is LQKENI. The CDR3 contains 14 residues. DNA for the CDR3: TGTGCCAGCTCACCCCGGGGGGAGGGCGGCGAGCAGTACTTC. It translates to CASSPRGEGGEQYF.

This clone occurred once. The chain has TRBV5-6 and TRBJ1-2; D is uncertain. V lost 6 bases and J 3 bases, leaving 12 bases between the germline ends. The CDR3 is made up of 13 amino acids. Germline CDR1 is SGHDT and CDR2 is YYEEEE. The CDR3: CASNMGVDYGYTF. The CDR3 DNA reads TGTGCCAGCAACATGGGAGTCGACTATGGCTACACCTTC.

The J gene is TRBJ1-5, the V gene TRBV7-2; D might be TRBD1 (5 bases). Germline CDR1 SGHTA, CDR2 FQGNSA. V lost 1 base and J lost 6, with 16 bases in between. The CDR3 has 16 residues. The CDR3 sequence is CASSLVGTTAGQPQHF. Written as DNA, the CDR3 is TGTGCCAGCAGCTTAGTCGGCACGACAGCGGGTCAGCCCCAGCATTTT.

The rearrangement joins TRBV9 to TRBJ2-1, with 8 bases fitting TRBD2. The CDR3 is made up of 19 amino acids. Germline V gene lookup returns CDR1 SGDLS and CDR2 YYNGEE. The ends lost 0 bases at V and 8 bases at J; junction bases unmatched: 19. DNA for the CDR3: TGTGCCAGCAGCGTAGCCATCGAGCGGGGGACCCTAATACACGATGAGCAGTTCTTC. Residues: CASSVAIERGTLIHDEQFF.

This clone has more than one count but fewer than ten. The chain combines TRBV4-3 with TRBJ2-7, with 8 bases fitting TRBD1. The CDR3 consists of 16 residues. CDR1 is LGHNA and CDR2 is YSLEER in the germline V gene. Trimming removed 3 bases from V and 0 bases from J; junction bases left unmatched: 7. CDR3 sequence (DNA): TGCGCCAGCAGCCAGGTTACGGGACAGGCCTCCTACGAGCAGTACTTC. Translated: CASSQVTGQASYEQYF.

The chain has TRBV9 and TRBJ2-1; 11 nucleotides align to TRBD2. V was pared by 2 bases and J by 0 bases, with 10 bases of the junction left unmatched. CDR1 is SGDLS and CDR2 is YYNGEE in the germline V gene. This CDR3 comprises 19 residues. CDR3 coding DNA: TGTGCCAGCAGCGTCGGGCTAGCGGGAGGCCGAAGCTCCTACAATGAGCAGTTCTTC. Its protein is CASSVGLAGGRSSYNEQFF. The full variable domain, in which reference TRBV9 and TRBJ2-1 provide the parts outside the CDR3, is DSGVTQTPKHLITATGQRVTLRCSPRSGDLSVYWYQQSLDQGLQFLIQYYNGEERAKGNILERFSAQQFPDLHSELNLSSLELGDSALYFCASSVGLAGGRSSYNEQFFGPGTRLTVL.

V gene TRBV25-1 combines with J gene TRBJ2-7; perhaps D is TRBD1 or TRBD2 (5 bases each). This CDR3 is built from 13 residues. Per the germline V gene, CDR1 is MGHDK and CDR2 is SYGVNS. With 4 bases removed from V and 3 bases from J, the gap between germline ends came to 10 bases. CDR3 in amino acids: CASSATGLYEQYF. CDR3 nucleotide sequence: TGTGCCAGCAGTGCTACGGGGCTCTACGAGCAGTACTTC.

The table lists this clone with a few counts. The chain has TRBV7-9 and TRBJ2-7, with no clear D. Germline assignment: CDR1 SEHNR and CDR2 FQNEAQ (reference sequence). Trimming took 5 bases from V and 1 from J, leaving 6 bases between them. The CDR3 is made up of 12 amino acids. The CDR3 reads CASSGPSYEQYF. The CDR3 DNA reads as TGTGCCAGCAGCGGACCGTCCTACGAGCAGTACTTC.

On this clone itself: Other DNA sequences from this sample encode an identical CDR3 as well. This rearrangement joins TRBV7-8 to TRBJ1-1; 7 bases align to TRBD1. Germline V gene data show CDR1 as SGHVS and CDR2 as FQNEAQ. V gave up 5 bases and J gave up 4 bases; unmatched junction bases: 7. CDR3 length: 14 residues. CDR3 residues: CASSGYRGSTEAFF. The CDR3 DNA follows: TGTGCCAGCAGCGGCTACAGGGGTAGCACTGAAGCTTTCTTT.

CDR3 sequence reads: CASSSILEGWTNEKLFF. The DNA for the CDR3 is TGTGCCAGCAGCTCAATACTCGAGGGGTGGACTAATGAAAAACTGTTTTTT. The chain recombines TRBV11-2 with TRBJ1-4, with D perhaps matching TRBD1 (5 bases). This CDR3 comprises 17 residues. Germline CDR1 SGHAT, CDR2 FQNNGV. V was trimmed by 4 bases and J by 2 bases, leaving 17 bases between them. The complete variable domain, with remaining parts taken from reference TRBV11-2 and TRBJ1-4, reads EAGVAQSPRYKIIEKRQSVAFWCNPISGHATLYWYQQILGQGPKLLIQFQNNGVVDDSQLPKDRFSAERLKGVDSTLKIQPAKLEDSAVYLCASSSILEGWTNEKLFFGSGTQLSVL.